This T cell receptor (beta chain) stems from a study of regulatory T cells in long-lasting Graves disease. Germline CDR1 is SNHLY and CDR2 is FYNNEI. This CDR3 has 16 residues. The trim removed 7 bases at V and 3 bases at J, leaving 8 bases unmatched. Many counts were recorded for this clonotype. Relying on iRepertoire HTBI primers and Arm-PCR of CDR3 regions, the team built TCR beta libraries. Using its own MiXCR run on the multiplex PCR reads, TCRdb lists one record per CDR3 protein. The table lists 500,000 or so distinct CDR3 sequences, around 15% of them singletons. The time point was: newly diagnosed GD, antithyroid drugs for less than 3 months. Extracted PBMC RNA gave rise to the TCR library. This sample also belongs to another study, concerning T cells in Graves' hyperthyroidism and ophthalmopathy.

The material sequenced was peripheral blood mononuclear cells (PBMCs), taken at new diagnosis, from a patient treated with antithyroid drugs. The J gene is TRBJ2-3, the V gene TRBV2, with TRBD2 matching 12 bases. The sequence was obtained from a man between 35 and 55 years old with Graves disease. CDR3 DNA: TGTGCCAGCAAGATAGGACTAGCGGGATGGACAGATACGCAGTATTTT. Protein product: CASKIGLAGWTDTQYF.